One sample yielded the 27 T cell receptor beta chains listed below, sequenced in a study of T-cell memory formation after mild COVID-19. TCRdb re-called the 5' RACE reads through MiXCR, storing one row per CDR3 protein. This repertoire shows 470,000 or so distinct CDR3 sequences, around a sixth found once; its top ten account for roughly an eighth. The sequencing input was PBMCs or a T cell subset sorted from them (not recorded which). These receptors were taken from an adult woman who had mild COVID-19 (a few samples of this study predate the infection). Cell type and time point are not known.

The CDR3 DNA follows: TGTGCCAGCAGTCCGGGACTAGCGGGAGGTCAGGGTACGCAGTATTTT. It translates to CASSPGLAGGQGTQYF. This sequence joins TRBV12-3 or TRBV12-4 and TRBJ2-3, with TRBD2 matching 15 bases. This CDR3 comprises 16 residues. J gave up 8 bases and V 5 bases, and 8 bases lay outside the gene matches.

This clonotype was seen a few times. The gene calls are TRBV20-1 and TRBJ1-2, with 10 bases lining up with TRBD1. The length of the CDR3 is 15 residues. The junction had 11 bases not matched to a gene; V was cut back by 8 bases and J by 2 bases. Looked up from germline, CDR1 is DFQATT and CDR2 is SNEGSKA (reference sequence). The CDR3 nucleotides read TGCAGTTCTACACCGGGACAGGGGCCGAACTATGGCTACACCTTC. Its translation: CSSTPGQGPNYGYTF.

The chain joins TRBV5-1 to TRBJ1-1; TRBD1 aligns across 7 bases. Losses at the gene ends were 4 bases for V and 1 base for J; bases not matched to a gene: 1. This CDR3 comprises 13 residues. Germline V gene data show CDR1 as SGHRS and CDR2 as YFSETQ. This chain's CDR3 is CASSHRGNTEAFF. The CDR3 coding sequence is TGCGCCAGCAGCCACAGGGGGAACACTGAAGCTTTCTTT.

This clonotype turned up a few times. V gene TRBV12-3 or TRBV12-4 combines with J gene TRBJ2-3, with D unclear. The V end was cut by 8 bases, the J end by 8 bases, with 17 bases between. This CDR3 contains 13 residues. CDR3 sequence reads: CASLHPLLGTQYF. The CDR3 DNA follows: TGTGCCAGCCTTCACCCACTACTGGGTACGCAGTATTTT.

The table lists this clonotype with a few counts. The chain couples TRBV7-2 to TRBJ1-2; no definite D call. The germline V and J ends were trimmed by 2 bases and 4 bases, with 20 bases remaining between them. CDR1 and CDR2 from the germline V gene are SGHTA and FQGNSA. This CDR3 contains 17 residues. CDR3 sequence reads: CASSLIAGLPGIYGYTF. The CDR3 DNA is TGTGCCAGCAGCTTAATTGCGGGCCTACCTGGGATCTATGGCTACACCTTC.

The chain is built from TRBV29-1 and TRBJ1-3; no reliable D call. Germline CDR1 and CDR2: SQVTM and ANQGSEA. There are 11 residues in the CDR3. V shed 3 bases and J shed 4 bases, with 4 bases lying between them. The CDR3 DNA is TGCAGCGTTGATTCGGGAAACACCATATATTTT. Amino acid sequence: CSVDSGNTIYF.

The chain joins TRBV7-3 to TRBJ1-1; D may be TRBD1 (6 bases). Trimming took off 2 bases at V and 5 bases at J, with 15 bases between the two ends. There are 15 residues in the CDR3. Germline CDR1 is SGHTA and CDR2 is FQGTGA. For the CDR3, the DNA is TGTGCCAGCAGCTTATCCCGGGGAAGGGGGACTGAAGCTTTCTTT. Translation gives CASSLSRGRGTEAFF.

The chain recombines TRBV12-3 or TRBV12-4 with TRBJ2-7; D gene unclear. V dropped 2 bases and J dropped 4 bases, with 6 bases sitting between them. The CDR3 sequence is 12 residues long. The CDR3 loop is CASSLLEYEQYF. CDR3 bases: TGTGCCAGCAGTTTACTAGAATACGAGCAGTACTTC.

V is TRBV4-1 and J is TRBJ2-5; 7 nucleotides agree with TRBD2. The length of the CDR3 is 14 residues. Trimming cost V 5 bases and J 0 bases; bases outside gene matches: 3. The germline V gene encodes CDR1 MGHRA and CDR2 YSYEKL. In DNA form, the CDR3 reads TGCGCCAGCAGCATCCGGGGGGACCAAGAGACCCAGTACTTC. Amino acids: CASSIRGDQETQYF.

This clonotype was detected only a few times. The J gene is TRBJ2-7, the V gene TRBV30, with 9 bases fitting TRBD2. V shed 5 bases, J shed 6 bases, and the junction held 11 bases outside the gene matches. Per the germline V gene, CDR1 is GTSNPN and CDR2 is SVGIG (reference sequence). This CDR3 is built from 14 residues. The CDR3 loop reads CAWDLAGVGAEQYF. The CDR3 nucleotides read TGTGCCTGGGACTTAGCGGGAGTTGGTGCCGAGCAGTACTTC.

The table lists this clonotype with a few counts. This chain connects TRBV6-6 to TRBJ1-1, with 10 nucleotides matching TRBD1. Losses at the gene ends were 7 bases for V and 1 base for J; bases not matched to a gene: 15. CDR3 length: 18 residues. Looked up from germline, CDR1 is MNHNY and CDR2 is SVGAGI (reference sequence). In DNA, the CDR3 is TGTGCCAGCACTTTTTCGACAGGGGGCGGGGAAGGGAACACTGAAGCTTTCTTT. Protein: CASTFSTGGGEGNTEAFF.

This clonotype was detected only once. The V call is TRBV6-2 or TRBV6-3, the J call TRBJ1-5, with 8 bases lining up with TRBD1. In germline, CDR1 is MNHEY, CDR2 SVGEGT. Trimming at V came to 6 bases and at J to 1 base, leaving 8 bases not matched to a gene. The CDR3 sequence is 16 residues long. CDR3 amino acids: CASRPWTGSSNQPQHF. In DNA form, the CDR3 reads TGTGCCAGCAGACCCTGGACAGGGTCGAGCAATCAGCCCCAGCATTTT.

The sample holds a few counts of this clonotype. The V and J genes are TRBV20-1 and TRBJ1-4; 10 nucleotides agree with TRBD1. The CDR3 consists of 16 residues. The V and J ends lost 5 bases and 0 bases, in that order; junction bases with no gene match: 6. Looked up from germline, CDR1 is DFQATT and CDR2 is SNEGSKA (reference sequence). CDR3 sequence (DNA): TGCAGTGCTCCCCGGGACAGGGGATCAACTAATGAAAAACTGTTTTTT. This gives the protein CSAPRDRGSTNEKLFF.

This clonotype was found a few times. This chain uses TRBV6-4 with TRBJ1-1, with a possible D match to TRBD1 (5 bases). Trimming pared 2 bases from V and 7 bases from J, leaving 8 bases between. CDR1 is MRHNA and CDR2 is SNTAGT in the germline V gene. The CDR3 totals 12 residues. CDR3 protein: CASSDGGSEAFF. CDR3 nucleotides: TGTGCCAGCAGTGACGGGGGGAGTGAAGCTTTCTTT.

The CDR3, as DNA: TGTGCCAGCAGCCCCGGGACAGGGGGCACTCAGCCCCAGCATTTT. Protein product: CASSPGTGGTQPQHF. The chain links TRBV7-6 to TRBJ1-5; 12 bases agree with TRBD1. The germline CDR1 and CDR2 sequences are SGHVS and FNYEAQ. CDR3 size: 15 residues. The trim removed 5 bases at V and 6 bases at J, leaving 5 bases unmatched.

This clonotype was detected a few times. The CDR3: CSAPGQGGFGTEAFF. The CDR3 bases are TGCAGCGCCCCGGGACAGGGAGGGTTCGGCACTGAAGCTTTCTTT. The V call is TRBV29-1, the J call TRBJ1-1; 9 bases match TRBD1. V shed 7 bases and J 4 bases; nucleotides not matched to a gene: 13. CDR3 length: 15 amino acids. Germline V lookup: CDR1 SQVTM, CDR2 ANQGSEA. Based on the CDR3 plus reference TRBV29-1 and TRBJ1-1, the full variable domain is SAVISQKPSRDICQRGTSLTIQCQVDSQVTMMFWYRQQPGQSLTLIATANQGSEATYESGFVIDKFPISRPNLTFSTLTVSNMSPEDSSIYLCSAPGQGGFGTEAFFGQGTRLTVV.

The chain uses TRBV7-9 and TRBJ2-1; D unclear. V lost 5 bases to trimming and J lost 7 bases, with 12 bases between them. From germline, CDR1 is SEHNR and CDR2 FQNEAQ (reference sequence). The CDR3 sequence is 13 residues long. The CDR3 loop is CASSIGLSNEQFF. CDR3 DNA sequence: TGTGCCAGCAGCATCGGCCTTTCAAATGAGCAGTTCTTC. The whole variable domain, filled in from reference TRBV7-9 and TRBJ2-1, reads DTGVSQNPRHKITKRGQNVTFRCDPISEHNRLYWYRQTLGQGPEFLTYFQNEAQLEKSRLLSDRFSAERPKGSFSTLEIQRTEQGDSAMYLCASSIGLSNEQFFGPGTRLTVL.

The chain links TRBV27 to TRBJ2-3, with a possible D match to TRBD2 (5 bases). The germline gives CDR1 MNHEY, CDR2 SMNVEV (reference sequence). The CDR3 is made up of 14 amino acids. With 4 bases removed from V and 6 bases from J, the gap between germline ends came to 14 bases. DNA of the CDR3: TGTGCCAGCAGTTCACATACCGGGGTGGATACGCAGTATTTT. This encodes CASSSHTGVDTQYF.

This chain uses TRBV10-3 with TRBJ2-5; 12 bases agree with TRBD2. CDR3 size: 17 residues. Per the germline V gene, CDR1 is ENHRY and CDR2 is SYGVKD. The V segment lost 4 bases and the J segment 0 bases; nucleotides outside the gene matches: 6. The CDR3 is CAISGSGTSGYQETQYF. The DNA for the CDR3 is TGTGCCATCAGTGGATCTGGGACTAGCGGGTACCAAGAGACCCAGTACTTC.

In this sample, this clonotype turned up a few times. The rearrangement links TRBV3-1 to TRBJ1-5; D gene ambiguous. The V and J ends lost 8 bases and 3 bases respectively, with 11 bases between them. This CDR3 is 13 amino acids long. Germline V gene data show CDR1 as LGHDT and CDR2 as YNNKEL (reference sequence). The CDR3 DNA sequence: TGTGCCAGCTCGGCCGCAGACAATCAGCCCCAGCATTTT. Translation gives CASSAADNQPQHF.

This clonotype appeared many times. This rearrangement joins TRBV7-3 to TRBJ2-7; D gene ambiguous. Trimming left V 0 bases short and J 5 bases short, with 8 bases between. Germline V gene lookup returns CDR1 SGHTA and CDR2 FQGTGA. The CDR3 runs 13 residues. Written as DNA, the CDR3 is TGTGCCAGCAGCTTAACACGTGGGGACGAGCAGTACTTC. Translating gives CASSLTRGDEQYF.

In this sample, this clonotype turned up a few times. The gene calls are TRBV4-2 and TRBJ1-1; 7 bases agree with TRBD1. The CDR3 extends over 15 amino acids. The V gene's germline CDR1 is LGHNA and CDR2 YNFKEQ. The V gene end was trimmed by 0 bases and the J gene end by 3 bases; junction bases not matched to a gene: 4. In nucleotides, the CDR3 is TGTGCCAGCAGCCAAGATCAGGGGGTTGACACTGAAGCTTTCTTT. Translation: CASSQDQGVDTEAFF.

This clonotype was detected only a few times. V is TRBV20-1 and J is TRBJ2-7; no clear D. This CDR3 spans 13 amino acids. V was shortened by 6 bases and J by 3 bases, with 15 bases between the two germline ends. Germline loops: CDR1 DFQATT, CDR2 SNEGSKA (reference sequence). CDR3: CSADDSKDYEQYF. CDR3 in DNA: TGCAGTGCCGATGACTCCAAAGACTACGAGCAGTACTTC.

The chain employs TRBV27 and TRBJ2-1; maybe TRBD2 (6 bases). The CDR3 consists of 13 residues. Trimming removed 6 bases at V and 8 bases at J, with 14 bases between. The germline V gene has CDR1 MNHEY and CDR2 SMNVEV (reference sequence). CDR3 sequence: CASSGSGPYEQFF. The CDR3 nucleotides are TGTGCCAGCAGCGGGAGTGGTCCCTATGAGCAGTTCTTC.

The gene calls are TRBV12-3 or TRBV12-4 and TRBJ1-2; tentative D call: TRBD1 (6 bases). The V gene lost 1 base and the J gene lost 3 bases, with 9 bases spanning the gap. There are 14 residues in the CDR3. The CDR3 sequence: CASSLGTEHYGYTF. The CDR3 coding sequence is TGTGCCAGCAGTTTAGGGACAGAGCACTATGGCTACACCTTC.

The chain has TRBV25-1 and TRBJ2-1, with TRBD2 matching over 8 bases. The CDR3 runs to 16 residues. Losses at the gene ends were 2 bases for V and 12 bases for J; bases not matched to a gene: 15. The germline V gene encodes CDR1 MGHDK and CDR2 SYGVNS. The CDR3 DNA reads as TGTGCCAGCAGTGAAGACGCGGTAGCGGGGCCCCGAGGGCAGTTCTTC. Amino acid sequence: CASSEDAVAGPRGQFF.

This clonotype has at least ten counts. This sequence joins TRBV7-6 and TRBJ2-7, with 9 bases that match TRBD1. After removal of 1 base from V and 11 bases from J, the junction contained 12 bases not matched to a gene. The CDR3 runs 15 residues. Germline V CDR1 and CDR2: SGHVS, FNYEAQ. For the CDR3, the DNA is TGTGCCAGCAGCTTAGGCCCCACCGGAACAGGGGGCGAGTACTTC. Its translation: CASSLGPTGTGGEYF. Together with reference TRBV7-6 and TRBJ2-7, the CDR3 gives the full variable domain: GAGVSQSPRYKVTKRGQDVALRCDPISGHVSLYWYRQALGQGPEFLTYFNYEAQQDKSGLPNDRFSAERPEGSISTLTIQRTEQRDSAMYRCASSLGPTGTGGEYFGPGTRLTVT.